The clone carrying this T cell receptor (delta chain) was observed a few times. Its antigen is unidentified. The data stem from a study of Vδ1+ human thymocytes. Extracted RNA was reverse transcribed into cDNA. Multiplex PCR used pooled V-gene forward primers and a constant-region reverse primer to amplify CDR3s. TCRdb called clones anew from the multiplex PCR reads with CATT. Of 70,000 to 90,000 delta-chain clones listed, around 32% are singletons. Study-wide findings and caveats: Thymic TRG and TRD repertoires appeared highly polyclonal. Around a fifth of thymic delta-chain sequences were Vdelta2, with few Vdelta3, unlike blood Vdelta1+ controls. TRD repertoires were essentially private, unlike widely shared TRG clonotypes.

CDR1 is GEAIGNYY, CDR2 EKD, per germline. J was trimmed by 2 bases and V by 1 base; bases with no gene match: 7. The CDR3 totals 18 residues. The sorted cells were CD3+ Vdelta1+ Vdelta2- thymocytes from alphabeta-depleted thymus. Sorted Vdelta1+ thymocytes were roughly 97% to 99.6% pure. The chain has TRDV2 and TRDJ3, with 7 nucleotides matching TRDD3. This receptor was obtained from a boy under two years old who had congenital heart surgery. The sequenced sample was Vdelta1+ gamma-delta thymocytes from the thymus. Subset meaning: FACS-sorted CD3+ TCRalphabeta- TCRVdelta1+ TCRVdelta2- thymocytes. This chain's CDR3 is CACDTEGYPAWDTRQMFF. CDR3 sequence (DNA): TGTGCCTGTGACACTGAGGGATACCCCGCCTGGGACACCCGACAGATGTTTTTC.